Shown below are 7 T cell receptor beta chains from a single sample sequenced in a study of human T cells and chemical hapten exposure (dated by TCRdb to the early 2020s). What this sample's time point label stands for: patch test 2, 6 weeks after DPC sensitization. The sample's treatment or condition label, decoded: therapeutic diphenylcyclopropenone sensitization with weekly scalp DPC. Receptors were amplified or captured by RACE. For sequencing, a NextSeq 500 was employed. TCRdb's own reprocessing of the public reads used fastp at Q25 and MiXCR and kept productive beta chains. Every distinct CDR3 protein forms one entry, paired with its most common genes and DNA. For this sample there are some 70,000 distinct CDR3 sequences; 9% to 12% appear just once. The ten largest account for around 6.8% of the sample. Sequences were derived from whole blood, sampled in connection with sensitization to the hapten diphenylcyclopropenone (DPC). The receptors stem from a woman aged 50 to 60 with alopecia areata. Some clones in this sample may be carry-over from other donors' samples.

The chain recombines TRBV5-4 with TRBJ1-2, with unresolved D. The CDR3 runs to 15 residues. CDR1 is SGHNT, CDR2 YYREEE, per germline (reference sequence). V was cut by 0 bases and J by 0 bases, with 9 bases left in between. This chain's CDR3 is CASSLGQNANYGYTF. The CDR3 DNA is TGTGCCAGCAGCTTGGGTCAGAACGCTAACTATGGCTACACCTTC. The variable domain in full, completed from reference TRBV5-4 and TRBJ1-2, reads ETGVTQSPTHLIKTRGQQVTLRCSSQSGHNTVSWYQQALGQGPQFIFQYYREEENGRGNFPPRFSGLQFPNYSSELNVNALELDDSALYLCASSLGQNANYGYTFGSGTRLTVV.

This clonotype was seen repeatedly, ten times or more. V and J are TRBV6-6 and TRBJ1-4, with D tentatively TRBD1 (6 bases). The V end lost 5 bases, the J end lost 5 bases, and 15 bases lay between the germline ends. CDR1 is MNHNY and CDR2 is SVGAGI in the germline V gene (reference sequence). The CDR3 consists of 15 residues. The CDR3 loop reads CASSAPGTRNEKLFF. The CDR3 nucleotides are TGTGCCAGCAGTGCCCCCGGGACACGGAATGAAAAACTGTTTTTT.

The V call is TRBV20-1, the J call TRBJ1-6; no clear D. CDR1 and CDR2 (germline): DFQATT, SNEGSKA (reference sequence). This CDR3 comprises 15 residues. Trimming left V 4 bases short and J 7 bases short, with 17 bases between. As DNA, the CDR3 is TGCAGTGCTAACTCGGACCTTATGGTAAATTCACCCCTCCACTTT. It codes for CSANSDLMVNSPLHF.

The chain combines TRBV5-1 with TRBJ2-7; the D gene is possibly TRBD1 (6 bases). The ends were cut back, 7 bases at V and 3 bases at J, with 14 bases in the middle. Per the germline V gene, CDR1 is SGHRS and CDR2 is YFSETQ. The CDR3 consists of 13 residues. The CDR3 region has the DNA TGCGCCAGCCAACTCAGGGGCGGCTACGAGCAGTACTTC. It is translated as CASQLRGGYEQYF.

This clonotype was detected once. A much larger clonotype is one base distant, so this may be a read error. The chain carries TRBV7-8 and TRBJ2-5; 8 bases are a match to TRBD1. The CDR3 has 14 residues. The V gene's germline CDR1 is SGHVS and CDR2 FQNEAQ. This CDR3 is CVSSRTGSQETQYF. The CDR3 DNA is TGTGTCAGCAGCCGGACAGGGAGCCAAGAGACCCAGTACTTC.

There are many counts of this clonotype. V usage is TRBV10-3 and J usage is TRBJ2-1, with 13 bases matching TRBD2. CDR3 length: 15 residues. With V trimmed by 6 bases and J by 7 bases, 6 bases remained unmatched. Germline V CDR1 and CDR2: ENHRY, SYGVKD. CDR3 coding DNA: TGTGCCATCAGCGGACTAGCGGGAGCTCTGAATGAGCAGTTCTTC. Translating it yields CAISGLAGALNEQFF.

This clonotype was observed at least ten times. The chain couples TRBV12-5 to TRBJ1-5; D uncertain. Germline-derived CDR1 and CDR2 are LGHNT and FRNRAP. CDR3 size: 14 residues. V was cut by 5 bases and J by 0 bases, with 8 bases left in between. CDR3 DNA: TGTGCTAGTGGTGAATCATATAGCAATCAGCCCCAGCATTTT. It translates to CASGESYSNQPQHF.